This passage covers 3 T cell receptor beta chains from one sample sequenced in a study of cytomegalovirus exposure and HLA in healthy donors. Use of 60 Vbeta and 13 Jbeta primers characterized the PCR. Only in-frame clones appear in the TCRdb table, and some are missing; sequencing was by immunoSEQ multiplex PCR. The sample includes about 190,000 clones, 75% to 85% of them seen just once. The sequencing input was PBMCs. Receptors were obtained from a woman aged 18-29 years in good health and CMV-seropositive.

This clone was counted only a few times. The chain has TRBV2 and TRBJ1-1; D might be TRBD1 (6 bases). CDR3 length equals 14 residues. With 6 bases removed from V and 4 bases from J, the gap between germline ends came to 15 bases. Germline CDR1 reads SNHLY; CDR2 reads FYNNEI. CDR3 bases: TGTGCCAGCAGGCCCCGGGGAGGGGGCACTGAAGCTTTCTTT. Translated: CASRPRGGGTEAFF.

The genes are TRBV4-1 and TRBJ2-3, with TRBD2 identical over 11 bases. After removal of 4 bases from V and 5 bases from J, the junction contained 8 bases not matched to a gene. This CDR3 contains 16 residues. Germline V gives CDR1 MGHRA, CDR2 YSYEKL. The CDR3 DNA reads as TGCGCCAGCAGCCCCCGTAATAGCGGGGGGGTAGATACGCAGTATTTT. It specifies CASSPRNSGGVDTQYF.

This chain links TRBV5-5 with TRBJ2-2, with 8 bases fitting TRBD1. This CDR3 comprises 15 residues. Germline V lookup: CDR1 SGHKS, CDR2 YYEKEE (reference sequence). Trimming at V came to 4 bases and at J to 4 bases, leaving 6 bases not matched to a gene. This CDR3 is CASSPDRVGTGELFF. Here the CDR3 DNA reads TGTGCCAGCAGCCCGGACAGGGTTGGCACCGGGGAGCTGTTTTTT.